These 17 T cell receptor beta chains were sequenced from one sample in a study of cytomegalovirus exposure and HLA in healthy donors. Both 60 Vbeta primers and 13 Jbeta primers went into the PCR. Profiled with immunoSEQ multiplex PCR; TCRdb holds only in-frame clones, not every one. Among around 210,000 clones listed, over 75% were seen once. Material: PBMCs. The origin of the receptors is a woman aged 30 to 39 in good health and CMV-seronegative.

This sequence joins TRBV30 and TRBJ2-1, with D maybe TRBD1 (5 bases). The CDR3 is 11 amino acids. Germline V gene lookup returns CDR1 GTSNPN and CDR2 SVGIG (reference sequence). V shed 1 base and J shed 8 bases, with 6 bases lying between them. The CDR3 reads CAWSGGDEQFF. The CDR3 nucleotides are TGTGCCTGGAGTGGGGGCGATGAGCAGTTCTTC. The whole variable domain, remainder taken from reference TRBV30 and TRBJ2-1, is SQTIHQWPATLVQPVGSPLSLECTVEGTSNPNLYWYRQAAGRGLQLLFYSVGIGQISSEVPQNLSASRPQDRQFILSSKKLLLSDSGFYLCAWSGGDEQFFGPGTRLTVL.

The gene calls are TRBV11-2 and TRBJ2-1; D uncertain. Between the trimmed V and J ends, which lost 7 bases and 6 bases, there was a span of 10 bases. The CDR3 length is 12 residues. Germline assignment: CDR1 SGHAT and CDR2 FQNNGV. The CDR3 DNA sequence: TGTGCCAGCACCCCGGGTTCCAATGAGCAGTTCTTC. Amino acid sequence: CASTPGSNEQFF.

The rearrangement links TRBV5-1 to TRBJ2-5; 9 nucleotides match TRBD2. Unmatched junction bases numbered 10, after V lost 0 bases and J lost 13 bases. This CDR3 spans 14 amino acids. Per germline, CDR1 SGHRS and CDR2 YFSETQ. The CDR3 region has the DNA TGCGCCAGCAGCTTGGGGCTTAGCGGGAGTACTCTGTACTTC. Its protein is CASSLGLSGSTLYF.

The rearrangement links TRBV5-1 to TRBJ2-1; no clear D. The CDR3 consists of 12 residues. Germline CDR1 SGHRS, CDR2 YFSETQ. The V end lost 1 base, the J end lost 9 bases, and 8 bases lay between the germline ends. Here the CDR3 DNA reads TGCGCCAGCAGCTTGTCATACGGTGAGCAGTTCTTC. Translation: CASSLSYGEQFF.

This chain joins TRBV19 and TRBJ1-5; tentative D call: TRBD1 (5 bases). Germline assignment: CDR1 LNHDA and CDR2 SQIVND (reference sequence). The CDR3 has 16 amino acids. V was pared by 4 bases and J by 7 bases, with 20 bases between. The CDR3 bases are TGTGCCAGTAGTAGAACTACAGGTCCTCGTAAACAGCCCCAGCATTTT. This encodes CASSRTTGPRKQPQHF.

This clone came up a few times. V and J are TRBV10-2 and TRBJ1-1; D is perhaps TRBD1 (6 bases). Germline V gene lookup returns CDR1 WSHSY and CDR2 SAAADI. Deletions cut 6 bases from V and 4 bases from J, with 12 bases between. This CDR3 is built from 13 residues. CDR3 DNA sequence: TGCGCCAGCAGGGGGGGGGCCGGCACTGAAGCTTTCTTT. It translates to CASRGGAGTEAFF.

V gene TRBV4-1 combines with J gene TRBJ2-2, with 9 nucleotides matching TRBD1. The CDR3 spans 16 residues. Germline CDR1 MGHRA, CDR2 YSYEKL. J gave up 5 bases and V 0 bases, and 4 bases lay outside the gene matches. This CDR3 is CASSQEGTGYTGELFF. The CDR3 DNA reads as TGCGCCAGCAGCCAAGAGGGGACAGGGTATACCGGGGAGCTGTTTTTT.

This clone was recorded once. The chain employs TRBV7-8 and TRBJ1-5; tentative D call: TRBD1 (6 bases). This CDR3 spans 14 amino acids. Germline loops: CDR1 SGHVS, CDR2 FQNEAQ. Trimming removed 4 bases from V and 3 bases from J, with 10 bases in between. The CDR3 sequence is CASSSDRFNQPQHF. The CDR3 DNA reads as TGTGCCAGCAGCTCCGACAGGTTCAATCAGCCCCAGCATTTT.

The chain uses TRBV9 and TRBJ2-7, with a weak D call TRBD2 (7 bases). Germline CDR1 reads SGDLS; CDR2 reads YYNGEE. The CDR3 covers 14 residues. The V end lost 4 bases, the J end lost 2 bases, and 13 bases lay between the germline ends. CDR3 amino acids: CASSPRGRTYEQYF. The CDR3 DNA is TGTGCCAGCAGCCCGCGGGGGCGCACCTACGAGCAGTACTTC. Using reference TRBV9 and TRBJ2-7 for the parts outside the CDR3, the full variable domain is DSGVTQTPKHLITATGQRVTLRCSPRSGDLSVYWYQQSLDQGLQFLIQYYNGEERAKGNILERFSAQQFPDLHSELNLSSLELGDSALYFCASSPRGRTYEQYFGPGTRLTVT.

This CDR3 is CASSPQLAGVGEQFF. The CDR3 coding sequence is TGTGCCAGCAGCCCCCAGCTAGCGGGAGTGGGTGAGCAGTTCTTC. The chain recombines TRBV7-8 with TRBJ2-1; 10 bases line up with TRBD2. The V gene's germline CDR1 is SGHVS and CDR2 FQNEAQ. The junction had 10 bases not matched to a gene; V was cut back by 5 bases and J by 9 bases. CDR3 length: 15 residues.

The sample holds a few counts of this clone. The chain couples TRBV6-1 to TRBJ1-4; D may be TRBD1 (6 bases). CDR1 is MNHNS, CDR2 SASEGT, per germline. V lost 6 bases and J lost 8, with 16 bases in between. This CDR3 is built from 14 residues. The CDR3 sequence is CASSPRGRGEKLFF. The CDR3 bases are TGTGCCAGCAGCCCCAGGGGTCGGGGAGAAAAACTGTTTTTT.

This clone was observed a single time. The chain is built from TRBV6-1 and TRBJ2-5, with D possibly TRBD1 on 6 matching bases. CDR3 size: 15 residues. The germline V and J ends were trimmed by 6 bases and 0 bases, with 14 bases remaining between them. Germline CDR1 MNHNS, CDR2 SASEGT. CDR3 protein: CASRRRDKDQETQYF. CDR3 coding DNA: TGTGCCAGCAGGCGCCGGGACAAGGACCAAGAGACCCAGTACTTC.

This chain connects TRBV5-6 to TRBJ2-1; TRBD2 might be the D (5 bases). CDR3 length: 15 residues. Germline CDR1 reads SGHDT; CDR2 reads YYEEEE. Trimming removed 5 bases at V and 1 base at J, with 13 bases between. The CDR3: CASSSTSRSYNEQFF. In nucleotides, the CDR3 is TGTGCCAGCAGTTCTACTAGTAGGTCCTACAATGAGCAGTTCTTC. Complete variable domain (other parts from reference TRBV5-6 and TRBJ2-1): DAGVTQSPTHLIKTRGQQVTLRCSPKSGHDTVSWYQQALGQGPQFIFQYYEEEERQRGNFPDRFSGHQFPNYSSELNVNALLLGDSALYLCASSSTSRSYNEQFFGPGTRLTVL.

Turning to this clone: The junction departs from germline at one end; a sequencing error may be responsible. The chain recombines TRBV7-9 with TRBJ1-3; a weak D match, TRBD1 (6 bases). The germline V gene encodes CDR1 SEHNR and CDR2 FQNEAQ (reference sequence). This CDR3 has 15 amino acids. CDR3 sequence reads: CSSSLDRLSGNTIYF. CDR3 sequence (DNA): TGTTCCAGCAGCCTAGACAGGCTCTCTGGAAACACCATATATTTT.

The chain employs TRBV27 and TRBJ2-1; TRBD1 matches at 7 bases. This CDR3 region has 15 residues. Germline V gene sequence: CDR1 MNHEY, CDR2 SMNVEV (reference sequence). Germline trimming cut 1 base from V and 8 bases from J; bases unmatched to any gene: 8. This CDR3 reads CASSLFLGGIDEQFF. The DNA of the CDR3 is TGTGCCAGCAGTTTATTCCTAGGGGGCATCGATGAGCAGTTCTTC.

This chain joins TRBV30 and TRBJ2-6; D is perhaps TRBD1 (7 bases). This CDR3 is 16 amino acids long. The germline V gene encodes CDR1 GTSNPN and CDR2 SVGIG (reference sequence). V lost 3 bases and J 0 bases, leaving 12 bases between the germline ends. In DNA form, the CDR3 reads TGTGCCTGGAGGGGGGGACAGCCCTCTGGGGCCAACGTCCTGACTTTC. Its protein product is CAWRGGQPSGANVLTF.

Written as DNA, the CDR3 is TGTGCCAGTAGTACTACAACACCGGGGCAGCCCCAGCATTTT. Translation gives CASSTTTPGQPQHF. The J gene is TRBJ1-5, the V gene TRBV19; unclear D gene. V lost 4 bases and J lost 7, with 14 bases in between. Germline loops: CDR1 LNHDA, CDR2 SQIVND (reference sequence). There are 14 residues in the CDR3.